This TCR beta chain was sequenced during a study of blood T cell repertoires in COVID-19. Study-level background: The study drew acute and convalescent COVID-19 samples from the United States, Italy and Spain.

In the original processing: It was from reference gene primer amplification that nucleated cell counts were estimated. Assay used: immunoSEQ multiplex PCR; TCRdb lists only in-frame clones, some missing. The D gene and trimming were derived from the DNA, and the V and J assignments and clone size from that table. The data contain about 190,000 clones, 84% of them singletons. V lost 2 bases to trimming and J lost 4 bases, with 12 bases between them. The V gene's germline CDR1 is SGHTA and CDR2 FQGNSA. The CDR3 has 15 amino acids. The sample comprised PBMCs or T cells enriched from blood (not recorded which). The chain couples TRBV7-2 to TRBJ1-3; no clear D. The TCR was taken from a woman younger than 45 who had recovered from COVID-19. This CDR3 is CASSLYTANGNTIYF. In DNA form, the CDR3 reads TGTGCCAGCAGCTTATATACAGCTAACGGAAACACCATATATTTT.